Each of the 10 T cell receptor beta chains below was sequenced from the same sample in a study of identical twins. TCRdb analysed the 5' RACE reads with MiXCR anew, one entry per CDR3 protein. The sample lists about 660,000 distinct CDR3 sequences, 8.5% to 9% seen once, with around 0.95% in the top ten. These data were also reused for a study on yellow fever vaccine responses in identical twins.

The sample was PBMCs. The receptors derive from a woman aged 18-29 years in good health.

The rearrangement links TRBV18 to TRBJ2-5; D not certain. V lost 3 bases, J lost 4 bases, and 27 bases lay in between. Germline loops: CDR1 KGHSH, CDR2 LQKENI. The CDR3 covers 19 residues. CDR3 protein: CASSPPLKLSVGPGETQYF. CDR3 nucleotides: TGTGCCAGCTCACCTCCGTTAAAACTCTCGGTAGGCCCAGGAGAGACCCAGTACTTC.

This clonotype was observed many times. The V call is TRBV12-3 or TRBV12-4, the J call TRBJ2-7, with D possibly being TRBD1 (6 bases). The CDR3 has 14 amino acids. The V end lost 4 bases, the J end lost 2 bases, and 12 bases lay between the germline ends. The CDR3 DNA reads TGTGCCAGCAGTTGGGCAGGGGCCGCCTACGAGCAGTACTTC. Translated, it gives CASSWAGAAYEQYF.

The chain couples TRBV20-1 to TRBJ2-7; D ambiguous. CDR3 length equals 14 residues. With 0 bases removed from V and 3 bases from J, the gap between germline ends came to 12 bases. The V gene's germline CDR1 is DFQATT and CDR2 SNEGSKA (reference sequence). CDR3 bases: TGCAGTGCTAGAGATCGTTGGACCCGCTACGAGCAGTACTTC. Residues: CSARDRWTRYEQYF.

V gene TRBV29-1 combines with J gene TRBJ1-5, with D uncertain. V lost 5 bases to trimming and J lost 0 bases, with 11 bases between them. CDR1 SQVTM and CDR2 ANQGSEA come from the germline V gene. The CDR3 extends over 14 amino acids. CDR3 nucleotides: TGCAGCGTTCGACACGGTTCTAGCAATCAGCCCCAGCATTTT. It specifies CSVRHGSSNQPQHF.

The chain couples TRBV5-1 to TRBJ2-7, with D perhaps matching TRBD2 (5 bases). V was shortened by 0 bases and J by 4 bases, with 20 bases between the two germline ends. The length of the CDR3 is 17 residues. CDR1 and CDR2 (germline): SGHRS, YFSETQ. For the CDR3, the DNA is TGCGCCAGCAGCTTGGGGGGTAGCGCCGTCGACCTTTACGAGCAGTACTTC. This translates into CASSLGGSAVDLYEQYF. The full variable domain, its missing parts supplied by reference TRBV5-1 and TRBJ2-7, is KAGVTQTPRYLIKTRGQQVTLSCSPISGHRSVSWYQQTPGQGLQFLFEYFSETQRNKGNFPGRFSGRQFSNSRSEMNVSTLELGDSALYLCASSLGGSAVDLYEQYFGPGTRLTVT.

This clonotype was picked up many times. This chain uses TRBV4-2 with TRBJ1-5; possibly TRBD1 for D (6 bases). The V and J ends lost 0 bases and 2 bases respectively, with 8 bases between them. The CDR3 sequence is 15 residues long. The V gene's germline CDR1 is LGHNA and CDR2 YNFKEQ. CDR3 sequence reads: CASSQERTGNQPQHF. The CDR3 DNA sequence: TGTGCCAGCAGCCAAGAGAGGACAGGCAATCAGCCCCAGCATTTT.

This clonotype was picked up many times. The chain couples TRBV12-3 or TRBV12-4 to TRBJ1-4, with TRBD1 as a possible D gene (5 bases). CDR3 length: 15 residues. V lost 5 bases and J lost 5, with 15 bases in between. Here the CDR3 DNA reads TGTGCCAGCAGTCCGGGGACGCCCGGGAATGAAAAACTGTTTTTT. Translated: CASSPGTPGNEKLFF.

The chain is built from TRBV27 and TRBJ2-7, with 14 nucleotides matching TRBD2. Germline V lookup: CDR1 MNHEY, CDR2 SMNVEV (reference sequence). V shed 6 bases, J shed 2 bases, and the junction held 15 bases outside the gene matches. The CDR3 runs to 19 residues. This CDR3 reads CASRLGTSGSRGRAYEQYF. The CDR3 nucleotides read TGTGCCAGCAGGTTAGGGACTAGCGGGAGTCGGGGCCGAGCCTACGAGCAGTACTTC.

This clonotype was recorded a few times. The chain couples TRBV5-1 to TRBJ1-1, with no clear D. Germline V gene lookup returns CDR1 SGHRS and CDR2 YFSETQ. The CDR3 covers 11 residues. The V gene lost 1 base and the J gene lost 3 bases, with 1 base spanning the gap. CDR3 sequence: CASSLHTEAFF. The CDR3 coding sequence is TGCGCCAGCAGCTTGCACACTGAAGCTTTCTTT. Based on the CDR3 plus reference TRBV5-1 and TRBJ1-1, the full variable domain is KAGVTQTPRYLIKTRGQQVTLSCSPISGHRSVSWYQQTPGQGLQFLFEYFSETQRNKGNFPGRFSGRQFSNSRSEMNVSTLELGDSALYLCASSLHTEAFFGQGTRLTVV.

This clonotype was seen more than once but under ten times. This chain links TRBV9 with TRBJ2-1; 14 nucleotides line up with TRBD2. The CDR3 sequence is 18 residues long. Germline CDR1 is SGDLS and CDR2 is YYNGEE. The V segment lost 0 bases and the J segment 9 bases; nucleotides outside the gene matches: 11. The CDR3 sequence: CASSVGMGLAGEQIEQFF. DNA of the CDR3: TGTGCCAGCAGCGTAGGCATGGGACTAGCGGGGGAGCAGATTGAGCAGTTCTTC.